One sample yielded the 13 T cell receptor beta chains listed below, sequenced in a study of beta chain features in type 1 diabetes. Sequencing targeted expressed TCRB transcripts, as all isolated RNA had been reverse transcribed. The method was immunoSEQ multiplex PCR; TCRdb's version includes in-frame clones alone and lacks a portion of them. Of about 620,000 clones listed, 15% to 18% are singletons. Sequencing was carried out using naive CD4+ T cells from blood. The source of these receptors is a man aged 18 to 29 in good health.

In its sample, this clone was seen a few times. The chain is built from TRBV9 and TRBJ2-3; D is undetermined. The V gene lost 0 bases and the J gene lost 1 base, with 12 bases spanning the gap. Germline-derived CDR1 and CDR2 are SGDLS and YYNGEE. CDR3 size: 16 residues. The CDR3 reads CASSVGGSRRTDTQYF. DNA of the CDR3: TGTGCCAGCAGCGTAGGGGGTAGCCGACGCACAGATACGCAGTATTTT.

This clone occurred a few times. The CDR3 is CASSRTSAYNEQFF. The CDR3 coding sequence is TGTGCCAGCAGCCGGACTAGCGCGTACAATGAGCAGTTCTTC. The V call is TRBV4-2, the J call TRBJ2-1; 9 nucleotides align to TRBD2. Trimming removed 4 bases from V and 4 bases from J; junction bases left unmatched: 2. Germline V gene data show CDR1 as LGHNA and CDR2 as YNFKEQ. The CDR3 is 14 amino acids.

This clone was detected only a few times. The chain has TRBV10-3 and TRBJ2-3; D gene unclear. Trimming removed 6 bases from V and 5 bases from J, with 12 bases in between. The germline gives CDR1 ENHRY, CDR2 SYGVKD. The CDR3 extends over 13 amino acids. As DNA, the CDR3 is TGTGCCATCAGCCCCCACCACGTAGATACGCAGTATTTT. Its translation: CAISPHHVDTQYF.

This clone was counted only a few times. This chain links TRBV2 with TRBJ1-1; perhaps TRBD1 as D (5 bases). The V end was cut by 9 bases, the J end by 4 bases, with 15 bases between. The CDR3 has 13 amino acids. Per germline, CDR1 SNHLY and CDR2 FYNNEI. CDR3 loop: CARGTKRGTEAFF. The CDR3, as DNA: TGTGCCAGAGGGACTAAACGGGGCACTGAAGCTTTCTTT.

In this sample, this clone turned up a few times. The rearrangement links TRBV7-2 to TRBJ1-5, with no clear D. V lost 5 bases and J lost 0, with 8 bases in between. The CDR3 consists of 14 residues. Germline CDR1 and CDR2: SGHTA and FQGNSA. CDR3: CASSPTNSNQPQHF. The CDR3 DNA reads TGTGCCAGCAGCCCTACTAATAGCAATCAGCCCCAGCATTTT.

V usage is TRBV7-9 and J usage is TRBJ1-4; D uncertain. The CDR3 loop spans 17 amino acids. The germline CDR1 and CDR2 sequences are SEHNR and FQNEAQ (reference sequence). With 1 base removed from V and 0 bases from J, the gap between germline ends came to 12 bases. CDR3 region: CASSLGSAGTTNEKLFF. CDR3 bases: TGTGCCAGCAGCTTAGGATCCGCGGGAACAACTAATGAAAAACTGTTTTTT.

V usage is TRBV28 and J usage is TRBJ1-1; 7 positions agree with TRBD1. The trim removed 6 bases at V and 0 bases at J, leaving 7 bases unmatched. The CDR3 totals 15 residues. Germline CDR1 and CDR2: MDHEN and SYDVKM. The chain's CDR3 is CASRGGGNLNTEAFF. CDR3 coding DNA: TGTGCCAGCAGAGGGGGCGGGAACCTGAACACTGAAGCTTTCTTT.

This clone was observed a handful of times. The rearrangement joins TRBV30 to TRBJ2-2, with D perhaps matching TRBD2 (5 bases). The CDR3 is 14 amino acids. V dropped 3 bases and J dropped 1 base, with 9 bases sitting between them. The germline V gene encodes CDR1 GTSNPN and CDR2 SVGIG (reference sequence). This CDR3 reads CAWRAAGNTGELFF. The CDR3 bases are TGTGCCTGGAGAGCGGCCGGGAACACCGGGGAGCTGTTTTTT.

V and J are TRBV5-4 and TRBJ2-1, with 9 bases identical to TRBD2. The CDR3 totals 15 residues. The germline CDR1 and CDR2 sequences are SGHNT and YYREEE (reference sequence). After removal of 3 bases from V and 10 bases from J, the junction contained 11 bases not matched to a gene. CDR3 in DNA: TGTGCCAGCAGCTCTGCGGGAGGGCTCCCTGGAGAGCAGTTCTTC. It yields the protein CASSSAGGLPGEQFF.

The V call is TRBV25-1, the J call TRBJ1-6; TRBD1 aligns across 9 bases. CDR3 size: 16 residues. Losses at the gene ends were 6 bases for V and 8 bases for J; bases not matched to a gene: 11. Germline CDR1 is MGHDK and CDR2 is SYGVNS. The CDR3 nucleotides are TGTGCCAGCAGGGGTTCCTCGGGACAGGGTTATTCACCCCTCCACTTT. This gives the protein CASRGSSGQGYSPLHF.

J is TRBJ1-1 and V is TRBV7-9; unclear D gene. Germline V CDR1 and CDR2: SEHNR, FQNEAQ (reference sequence). There are 16 residues in the CDR3. Trimming removed 2 bases from V and 2 bases from J, with 15 bases in between. The CDR3 coding sequence is TGTGCCAGCAGCTTAACCCGAGGCAGGATTAACACTGAAGCTTTCTTT. This codes for CASSLTRGRINTEAFF.

The rearrangement uses TRBV11-2 and TRBJ2-4; no clear D. From germline, CDR1 is SGHAT and CDR2 FQNNGV. V lost 5 bases, J lost 2 bases, and 19 bases lay in between. This CDR3 comprises 17 residues. CDR3 DNA sequence: TGTGCCAGCAGCCCCCGTCGGGCTACGTTGTCCAAAAACATTCAGTACTTC. Translation gives CASSPRRATLSKNIQYF. Full variable domain (remainder filled in from reference TRBV11-2 and TRBJ2-4): EAGVAQSPRYKIIEKRQSVAFWCNPISGHATLYWYQQILGQGPKLLIQFQNNGVVDDSQLPKDRFSAERLKGVDSTLKIQPAKLEDSAVYLCASSPRRATLSKNIQYFGAGTRLSVL.

This clone was seen only a few times. The chain recombines TRBV28 with TRBJ1-1; no reliable D call. V shed 7 bases and J shed 0 bases, with 9 bases lying between them. CDR3 length: 13 amino acids. CDR1 is MDHEN and CDR2 is SYDVKM in the germline V gene. The CDR3 here is CASIREMNTEAFF. CDR3 nucleotide sequence: TGTGCCAGCATCCGAGAAATGAACACTGAAGCTTTCTTT.